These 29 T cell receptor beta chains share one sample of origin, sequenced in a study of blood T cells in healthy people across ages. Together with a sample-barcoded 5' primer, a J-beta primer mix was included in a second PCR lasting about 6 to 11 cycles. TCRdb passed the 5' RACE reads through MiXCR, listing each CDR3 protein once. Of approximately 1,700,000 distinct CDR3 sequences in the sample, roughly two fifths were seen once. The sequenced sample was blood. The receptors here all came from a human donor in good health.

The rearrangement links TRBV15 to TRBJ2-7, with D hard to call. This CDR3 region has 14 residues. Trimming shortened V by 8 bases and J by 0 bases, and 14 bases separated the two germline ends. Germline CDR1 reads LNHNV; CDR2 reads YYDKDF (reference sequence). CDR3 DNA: TGTGCCACCCCCTGGATTGCCCGCTCCTACGAGCAGTACTTC. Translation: CATPWIARSYEQYF.

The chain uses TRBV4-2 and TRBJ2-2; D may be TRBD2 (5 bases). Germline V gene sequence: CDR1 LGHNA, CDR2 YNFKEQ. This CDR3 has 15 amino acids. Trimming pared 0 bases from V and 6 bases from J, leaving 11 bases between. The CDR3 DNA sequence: TGTGCCAGCAGCCAAGAGACCGTGGAGGCCGGGGAGCTGTTTTTT. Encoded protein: CASSQETVEAGELFF.

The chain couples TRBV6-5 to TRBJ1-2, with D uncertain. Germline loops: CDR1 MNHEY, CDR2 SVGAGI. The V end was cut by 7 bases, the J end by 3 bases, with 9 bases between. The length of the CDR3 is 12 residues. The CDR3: CASTSNHYGYTF. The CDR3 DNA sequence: TGTGCCAGCACTTCTAATCACTATGGCTACACCTTC.

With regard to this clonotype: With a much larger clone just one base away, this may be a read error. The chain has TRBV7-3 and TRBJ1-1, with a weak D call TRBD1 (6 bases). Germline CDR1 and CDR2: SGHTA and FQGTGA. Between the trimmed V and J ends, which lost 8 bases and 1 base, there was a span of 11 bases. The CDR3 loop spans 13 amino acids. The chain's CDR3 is CASGTQGNTEAFF. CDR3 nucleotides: TGTGCCAGCGGCACACAGGGGAACACTGAAGCTTTCTTT. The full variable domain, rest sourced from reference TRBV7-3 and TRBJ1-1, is GAGVSQTPSNKVTEKGKYVELRCDPISGHTALYWYRQSLGQGPEFLIYFQGTGAADDSGLPNDRFFAVRPEGSVSTLKIQRTERGDSAVYLCASGTQGNTEAFFGQGTRLTVV.

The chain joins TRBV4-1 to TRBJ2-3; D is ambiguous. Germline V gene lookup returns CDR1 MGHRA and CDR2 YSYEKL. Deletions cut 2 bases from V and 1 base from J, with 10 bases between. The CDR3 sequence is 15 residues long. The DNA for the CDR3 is TGCGCCAGCAGCCAATCGAGCGAGGGCACAGATACGCAGTATTTT. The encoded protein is CASSQSSEGTDTQYF.

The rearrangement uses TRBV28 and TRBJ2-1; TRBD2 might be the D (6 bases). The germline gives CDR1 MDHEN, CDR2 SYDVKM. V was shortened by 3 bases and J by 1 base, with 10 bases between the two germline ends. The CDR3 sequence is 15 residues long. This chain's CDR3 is CASSFAGLSYNEQFF. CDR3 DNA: TGTGCCAGCAGTTTCGCGGGGTTGTCCTACAATGAGCAGTTCTTC. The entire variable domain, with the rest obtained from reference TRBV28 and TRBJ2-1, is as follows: DVKVTQSSRYLVKRTGEKVFLECVQDMDHENMFWYRQDPGLGLRLIYFSYDVKMKEKGDIPEGYSVSREKKERFSLILESASTNQTSMYLCASSFAGLSYNEQFFGPGTRLTVL.

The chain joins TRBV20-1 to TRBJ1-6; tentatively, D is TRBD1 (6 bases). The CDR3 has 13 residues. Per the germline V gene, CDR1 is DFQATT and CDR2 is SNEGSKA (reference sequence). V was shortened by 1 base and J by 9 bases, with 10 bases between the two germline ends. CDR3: CSARGNRASPLHF. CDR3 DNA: TGCAGTGCTAGAGGAAACAGGGCTTCACCCCTCCACTTT.

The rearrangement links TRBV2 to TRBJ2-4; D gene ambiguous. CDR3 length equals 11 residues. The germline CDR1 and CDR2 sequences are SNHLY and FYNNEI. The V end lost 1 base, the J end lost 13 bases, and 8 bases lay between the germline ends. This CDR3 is CASSEVLEQYF. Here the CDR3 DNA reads TGTGCCAGCAGTGAAGTACTTGAGCAGTACTTC.

CDR3 region: CASSHVSTGGGEKLFF. DNA for the CDR3: TGTGCCAGCAGCCATGTGTCTACAGGGGGCGGCGAAAAACTGTTTTTT. The chain joins TRBV4-2 to TRBJ1-4; 9 nucleotides line up with TRBD1. This CDR3 comprises 16 residues. Germline CDR1 reads LGHNA; CDR2 reads YNFKEQ. The V and J ends lost 3 bases and 8 bases, in that order; junction bases with no gene match: 10.

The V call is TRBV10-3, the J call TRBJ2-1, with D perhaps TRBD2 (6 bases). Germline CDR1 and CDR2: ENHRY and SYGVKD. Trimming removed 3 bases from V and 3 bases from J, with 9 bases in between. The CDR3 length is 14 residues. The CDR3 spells CAISDGGRYNEQFF. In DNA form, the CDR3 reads TGTGCCATCAGTGACGGGGGACGCTACAATGAGCAGTTCTTC.

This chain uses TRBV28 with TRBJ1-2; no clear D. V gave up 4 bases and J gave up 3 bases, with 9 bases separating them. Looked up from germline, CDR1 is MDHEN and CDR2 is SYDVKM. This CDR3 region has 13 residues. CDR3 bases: TGTGCCAGCAGTTCCACAGCCTACTATGGCTACACCTTC. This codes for CASSSTAYYGYTF.

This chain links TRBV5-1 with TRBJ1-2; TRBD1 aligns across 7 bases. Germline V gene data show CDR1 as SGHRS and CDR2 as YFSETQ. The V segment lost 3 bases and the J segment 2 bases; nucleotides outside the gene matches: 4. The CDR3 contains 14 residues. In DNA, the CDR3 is TGCGCCAGCAGCTCGGGACAGCCAAACTATGGCTACACCTTC. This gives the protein CASSSGQPNYGYTF.

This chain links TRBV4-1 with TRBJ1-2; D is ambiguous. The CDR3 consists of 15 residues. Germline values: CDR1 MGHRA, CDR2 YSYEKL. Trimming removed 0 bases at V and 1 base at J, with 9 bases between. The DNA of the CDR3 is TGCGCCAGCAGCCAAGATCGTGGCCGTAACTATGGCTACACCTTC. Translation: CASSQDRGRNYGYTF.

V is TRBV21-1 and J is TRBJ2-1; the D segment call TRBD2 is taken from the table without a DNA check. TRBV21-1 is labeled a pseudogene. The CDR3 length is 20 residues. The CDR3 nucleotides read TGTGCCAGACCCCCCCGCGGGGCTAGCGGGGGCCCAAGCTCCTACAATGAGCAGTTCTTC. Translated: CARPPRGASGGPSSYNEQFF.

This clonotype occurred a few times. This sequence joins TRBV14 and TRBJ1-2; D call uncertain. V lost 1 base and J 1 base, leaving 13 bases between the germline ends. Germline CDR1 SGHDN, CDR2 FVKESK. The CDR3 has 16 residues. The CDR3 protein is CASSQGKAGFNYGYTF. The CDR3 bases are TGTGCCAGCAGCCAAGGAAAGGCAGGTTTTAACTATGGCTACACCTTC.

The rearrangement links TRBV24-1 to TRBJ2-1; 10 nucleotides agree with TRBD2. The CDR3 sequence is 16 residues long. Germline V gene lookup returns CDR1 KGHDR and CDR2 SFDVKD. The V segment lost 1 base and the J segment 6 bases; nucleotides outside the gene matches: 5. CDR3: CATSDFKGLAVNEQFF. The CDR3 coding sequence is TGTGCCACCAGTGATTTTAAAGGACTAGCGGTCAATGAGCAGTTCTTC.

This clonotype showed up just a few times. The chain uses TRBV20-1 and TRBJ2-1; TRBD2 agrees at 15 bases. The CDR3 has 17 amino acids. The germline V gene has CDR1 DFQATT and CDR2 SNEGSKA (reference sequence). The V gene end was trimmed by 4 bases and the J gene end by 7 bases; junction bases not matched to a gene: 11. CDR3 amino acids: CSATPWTSGGGRNEQFF. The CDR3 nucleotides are TGCAGTGCTACCCCCTGGACTAGCGGGGGGGGTAGGAATGAGCAGTTCTTC.

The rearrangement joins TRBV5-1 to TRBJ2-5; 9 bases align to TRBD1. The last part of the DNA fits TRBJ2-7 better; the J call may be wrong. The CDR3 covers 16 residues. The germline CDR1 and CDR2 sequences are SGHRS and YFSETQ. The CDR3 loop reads CASSVLPGQGNYEQYF. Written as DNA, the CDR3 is TGCGCCAGCAGCGTACTACCGGGACAGGGTAACTACGAGCAGTACTTC.

DNA of the CDR3: TGTGCCAGCAGTGGTAGCGGGTACACCGGGGAGCTGTTTTTT. Translated, it gives CASSGSGYTGELFF. The chain couples TRBV9 to TRBJ2-2, with 7 bases aligning to TRBD2. This CDR3 is 14 amino acids long. Unmatched junction bases numbered 4, after V lost 5 bases and J lost 3 bases. Germline lookup yields CDR1 SGDLS and CDR2 YYNGEE.

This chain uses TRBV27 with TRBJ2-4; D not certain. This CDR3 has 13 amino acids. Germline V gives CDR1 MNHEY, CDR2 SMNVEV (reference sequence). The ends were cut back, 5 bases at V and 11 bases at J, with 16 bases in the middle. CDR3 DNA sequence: TGTGCCAGCAGTCGCGCGGATTCAAGGGTTCAGTACTTC. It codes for CASSRADSRVQYF.

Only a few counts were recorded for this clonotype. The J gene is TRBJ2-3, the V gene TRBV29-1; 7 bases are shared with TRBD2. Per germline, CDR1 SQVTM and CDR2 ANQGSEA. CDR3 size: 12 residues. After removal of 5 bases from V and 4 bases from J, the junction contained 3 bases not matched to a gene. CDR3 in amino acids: CSVRDYADTQYF. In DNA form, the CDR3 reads TGCAGCGTTAGGGACTATGCAGATACGCAGTATTTT.

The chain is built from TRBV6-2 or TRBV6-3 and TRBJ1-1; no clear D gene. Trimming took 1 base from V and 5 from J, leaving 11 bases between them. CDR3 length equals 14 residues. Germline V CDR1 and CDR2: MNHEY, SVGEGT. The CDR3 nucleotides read TGTGCCAGCAGTTACTACGTGTCGGCAACTGAAGCTTTCTTT. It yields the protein CASSYYVSATEAFF.

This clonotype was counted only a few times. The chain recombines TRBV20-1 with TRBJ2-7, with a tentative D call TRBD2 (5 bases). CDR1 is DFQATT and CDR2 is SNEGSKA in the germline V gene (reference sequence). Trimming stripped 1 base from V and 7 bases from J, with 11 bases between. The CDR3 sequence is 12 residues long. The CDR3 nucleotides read TGCAGTGCTAGAGTCGGAGGAGTAGAGCAGTACTTC. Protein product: CSARVGGVEQYF.

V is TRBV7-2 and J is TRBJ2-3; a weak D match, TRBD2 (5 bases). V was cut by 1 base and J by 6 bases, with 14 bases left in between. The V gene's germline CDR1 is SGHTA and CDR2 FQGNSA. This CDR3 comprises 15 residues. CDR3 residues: CASSLEAGATDTQYF. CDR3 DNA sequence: TGTGCCAGCAGCTTAGAGGCGGGCGCCACGGATACGCAGTATTTT. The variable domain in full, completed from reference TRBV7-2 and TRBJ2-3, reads GAGVSQSPSNKVTEKGKDVELRCDPISGHTALYWYRQSLGQGLEFLIYFQGNSAPDKSGLPSDRFSAERTGGSVSTLTIQRTQQEDSAVYLCASSLEAGATDTQYFGPGTRLTVL.

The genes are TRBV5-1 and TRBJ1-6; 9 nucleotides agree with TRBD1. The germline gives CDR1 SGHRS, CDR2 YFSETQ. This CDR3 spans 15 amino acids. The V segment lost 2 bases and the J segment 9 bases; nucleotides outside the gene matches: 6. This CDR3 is CASSLIPGQGSPLHF. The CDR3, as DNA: TGCGCCAGCAGCTTAATACCGGGACAGGGTTCACCCCTCCACTTT. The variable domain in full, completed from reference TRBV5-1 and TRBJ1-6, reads KAGVTQTPRYLIKTRGQQVTLSCSPISGHRSVSWYQQTPGQGLQFLFEYFSETQRNKGNFPGRFSGRQFSNSRSEMNVSTLELGDSALYLCASSLIPGQGSPLHFGNGTRLTVT.

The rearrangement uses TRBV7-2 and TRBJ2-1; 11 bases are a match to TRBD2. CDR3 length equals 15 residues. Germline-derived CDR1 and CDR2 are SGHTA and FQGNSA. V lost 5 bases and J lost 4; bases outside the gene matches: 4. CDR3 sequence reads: CASSNLAGGYNEQFF. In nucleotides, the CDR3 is TGTGCCAGCAGCAATCTAGCGGGGGGTTACAATGAGCAGTTCTTC.

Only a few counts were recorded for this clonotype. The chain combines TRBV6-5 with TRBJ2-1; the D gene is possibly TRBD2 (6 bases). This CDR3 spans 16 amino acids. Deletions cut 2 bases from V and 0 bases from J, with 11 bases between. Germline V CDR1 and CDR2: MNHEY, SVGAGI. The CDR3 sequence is CASSYDADYSYNEQFF. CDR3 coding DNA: TGTGCCAGCAGTTACGATGCGGACTACTCCTACAATGAGCAGTTCTTC.

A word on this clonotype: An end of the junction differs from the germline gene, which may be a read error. CDR3 in amino acids: CTSSPMGAFYEQFF. CDR3 in DNA: TGTACCAGCAGCCCCATGGGGGCGTTCTATGAGCAGTTCTTC. V usage is TRBV11-2 and J usage is TRBJ2-1; a weak D match, TRBD1 (6 bases). This CDR3 spans 14 amino acids. Germline V gene data show CDR1 as SGHAT and CDR2 as FQNNGV.

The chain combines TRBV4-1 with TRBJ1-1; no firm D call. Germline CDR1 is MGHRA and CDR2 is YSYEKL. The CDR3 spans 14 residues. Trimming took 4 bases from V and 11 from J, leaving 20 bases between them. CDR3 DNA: TGCGCCAGCAGCCCAGATAGACACGCCGGCGGGGCTTTCTTT. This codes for CASSPDRHAGGAFF.